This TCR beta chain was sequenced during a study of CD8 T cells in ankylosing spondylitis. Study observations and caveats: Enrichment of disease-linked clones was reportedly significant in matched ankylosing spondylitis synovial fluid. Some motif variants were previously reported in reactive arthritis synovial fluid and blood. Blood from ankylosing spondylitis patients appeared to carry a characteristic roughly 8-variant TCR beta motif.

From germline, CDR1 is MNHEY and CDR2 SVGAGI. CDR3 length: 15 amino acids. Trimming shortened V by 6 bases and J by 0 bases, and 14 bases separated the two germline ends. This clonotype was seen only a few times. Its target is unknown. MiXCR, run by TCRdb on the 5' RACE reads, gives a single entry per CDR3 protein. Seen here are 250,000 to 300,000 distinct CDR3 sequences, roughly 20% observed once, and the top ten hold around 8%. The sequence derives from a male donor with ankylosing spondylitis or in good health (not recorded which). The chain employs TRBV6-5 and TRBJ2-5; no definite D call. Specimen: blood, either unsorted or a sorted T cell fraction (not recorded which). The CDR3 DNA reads TGTGCCAGCAGATCCTCCCTATCGTACCAAGAGACCCAGTACTTC. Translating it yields CASRSSLSYQETQYF.